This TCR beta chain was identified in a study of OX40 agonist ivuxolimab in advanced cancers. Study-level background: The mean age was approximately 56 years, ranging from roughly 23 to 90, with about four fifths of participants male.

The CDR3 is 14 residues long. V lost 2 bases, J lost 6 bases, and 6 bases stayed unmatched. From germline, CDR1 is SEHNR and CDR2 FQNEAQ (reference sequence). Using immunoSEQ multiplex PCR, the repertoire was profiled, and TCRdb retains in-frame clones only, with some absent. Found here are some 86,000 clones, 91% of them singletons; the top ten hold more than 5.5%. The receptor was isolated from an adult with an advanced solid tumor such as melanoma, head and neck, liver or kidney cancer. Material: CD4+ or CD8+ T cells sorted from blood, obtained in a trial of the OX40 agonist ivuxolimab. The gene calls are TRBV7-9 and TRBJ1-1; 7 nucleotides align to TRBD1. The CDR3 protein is CASSLQGVSSEAFF. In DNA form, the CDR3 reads TGTGCCAGCAGCTTACAGGGGGTTAGCTCTGAAGCTTTCTTT.